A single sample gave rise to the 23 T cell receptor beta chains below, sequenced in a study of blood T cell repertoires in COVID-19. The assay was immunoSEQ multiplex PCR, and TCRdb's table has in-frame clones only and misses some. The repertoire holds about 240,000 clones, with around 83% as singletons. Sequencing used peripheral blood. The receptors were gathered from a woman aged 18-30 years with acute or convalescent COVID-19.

This CDR3 is CASTLARGGNQPQHF. The CDR3, as DNA: TGTGCCAGCACCCTTGCGCGGGGGGGCAATCAGCCCCAGCATTTT. This chain joins TRBV7-8 and TRBJ1-5; D is possibly TRBD1 (5 bases). CDR1 is SGHVS, CDR2 FQNEAQ, per germline. The CDR3 sequence is 15 residues long. V was pared by 7 bases and J by 2 bases, with 15 bases between.

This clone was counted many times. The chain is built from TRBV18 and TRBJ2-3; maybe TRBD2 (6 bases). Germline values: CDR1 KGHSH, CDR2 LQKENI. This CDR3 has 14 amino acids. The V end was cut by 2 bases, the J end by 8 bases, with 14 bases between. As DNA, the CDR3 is TGTGCCAGCTCACCAGAAGTCGGAGCGGGTACGCAGTATTTT. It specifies CASSPEVGAGTQYF.

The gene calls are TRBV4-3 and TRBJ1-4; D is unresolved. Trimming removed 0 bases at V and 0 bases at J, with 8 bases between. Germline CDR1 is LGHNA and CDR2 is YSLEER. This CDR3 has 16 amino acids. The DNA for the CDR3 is TGCGCCAGCAGCCAAGAGTTCAGTGCAACTAATGAAAAACTGTTTTTT. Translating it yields CASSQEFSATNEKLFF.

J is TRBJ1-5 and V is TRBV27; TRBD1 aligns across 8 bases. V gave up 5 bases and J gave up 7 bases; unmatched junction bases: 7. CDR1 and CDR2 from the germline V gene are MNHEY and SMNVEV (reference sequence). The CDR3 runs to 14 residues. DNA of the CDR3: TGTGCCAGCAGTCCGGACAGGGCAGGGCAGCCCCAGCATTTT. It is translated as CASSPDRAGQPQHF.

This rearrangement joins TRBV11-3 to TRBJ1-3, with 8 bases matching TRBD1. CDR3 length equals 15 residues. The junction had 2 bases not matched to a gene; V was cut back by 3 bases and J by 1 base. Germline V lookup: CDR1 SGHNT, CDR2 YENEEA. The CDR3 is CASSLGTGSGNTIYF. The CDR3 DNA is TGTGCCAGCAGCTTGGGGACAGGTTCTGGAAACACCATATATTTT.

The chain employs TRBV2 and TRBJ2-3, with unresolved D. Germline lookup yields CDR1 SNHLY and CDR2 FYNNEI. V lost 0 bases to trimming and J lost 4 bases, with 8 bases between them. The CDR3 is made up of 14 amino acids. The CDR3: CASSEAMASDTQYF. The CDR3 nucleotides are TGTGCCAGCAGTGAAGCGATGGCATCAGATACGCAGTATTTT.

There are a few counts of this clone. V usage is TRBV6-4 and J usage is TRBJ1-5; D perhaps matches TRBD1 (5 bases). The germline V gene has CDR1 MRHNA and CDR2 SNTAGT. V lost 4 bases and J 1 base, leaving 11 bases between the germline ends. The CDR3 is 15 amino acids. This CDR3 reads CASSASGGSNQPQHF. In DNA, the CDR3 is TGTGCCAGCAGTGCGTCGGGGGGAAGCAATCAGCCCCAGCATTTT.

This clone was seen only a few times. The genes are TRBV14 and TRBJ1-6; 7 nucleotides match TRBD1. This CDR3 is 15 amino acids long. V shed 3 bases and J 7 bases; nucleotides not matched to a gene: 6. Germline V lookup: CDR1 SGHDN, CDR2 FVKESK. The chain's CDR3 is CASSQTGNWNSPLHF. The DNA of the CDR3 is TGTGCCAGCAGCCAGACAGGGAATTGGAATTCACCCCTCCACTTT.

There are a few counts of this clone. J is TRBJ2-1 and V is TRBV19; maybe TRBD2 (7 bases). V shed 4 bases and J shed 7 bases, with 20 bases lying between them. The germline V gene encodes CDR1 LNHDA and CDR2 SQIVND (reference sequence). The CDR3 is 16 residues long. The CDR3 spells CASSTHGRGRGNEQFF. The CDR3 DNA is TGTGCCAGTAGTACCCACGGGAGAGGGAGGGGGAATGAGCAGTTCTTC.

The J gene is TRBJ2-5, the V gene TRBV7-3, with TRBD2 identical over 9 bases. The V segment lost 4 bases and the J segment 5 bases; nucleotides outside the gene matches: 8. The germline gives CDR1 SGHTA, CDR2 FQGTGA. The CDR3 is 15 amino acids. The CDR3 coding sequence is TGTGCCAGCAGCTCCGTAGCGGGAGTAGGGGAGACCCAGTACTTC. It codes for CASSSVAGVGETQYF.

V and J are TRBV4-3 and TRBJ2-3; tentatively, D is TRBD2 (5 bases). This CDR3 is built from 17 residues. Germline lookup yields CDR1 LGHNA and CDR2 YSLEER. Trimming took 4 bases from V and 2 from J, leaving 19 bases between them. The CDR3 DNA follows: TGCGCCAGCAGCCCGCAAGGCCCAGCGGCCCCCACAGATACGCAGTATTTT. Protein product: CASSPQGPAAPTDTQYF.

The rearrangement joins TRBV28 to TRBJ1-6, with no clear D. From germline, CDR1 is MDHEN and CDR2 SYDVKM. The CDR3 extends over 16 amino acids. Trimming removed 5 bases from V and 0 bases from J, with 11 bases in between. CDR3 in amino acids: CASSPWRSSYNSPLHF. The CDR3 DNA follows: TGTGCCAGCAGTCCTTGGAGGAGCTCCTATAATTCACCCCTCCACTTT.

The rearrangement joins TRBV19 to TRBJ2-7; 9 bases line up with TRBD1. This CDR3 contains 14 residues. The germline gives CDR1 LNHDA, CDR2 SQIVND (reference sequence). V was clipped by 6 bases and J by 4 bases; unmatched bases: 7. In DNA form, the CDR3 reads TGTGCCAGTAGATCCGGGACAGGGCCATACGAGCAGTACTTC. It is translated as CASRSGTGPYEQYF.

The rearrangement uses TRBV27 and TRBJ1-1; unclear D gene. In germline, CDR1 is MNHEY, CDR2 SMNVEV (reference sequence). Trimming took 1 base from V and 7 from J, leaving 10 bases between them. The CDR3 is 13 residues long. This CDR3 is CASSLLAGNEAFF. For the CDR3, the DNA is TGTGCCAGCAGTTTATTGGCCGGGAATGAAGCTTTCTTT.

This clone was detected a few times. The CDR3 protein is CASSSGQGSFSTNEKLFF. The DNA for the CDR3 is TGCGCCAGCAGCTCCGGACAGGGATCTTTCTCTACTAATGAAAAACTGTTTTTT. The genes are TRBV5-1 and TRBJ1-4, with 8 positions matching TRBD1. Trimming took 3 bases from V and 2 from J; bases not matched to a gene: 12. This CDR3 comprises 18 residues. From germline, CDR1 is SGHRS and CDR2 YFSETQ.

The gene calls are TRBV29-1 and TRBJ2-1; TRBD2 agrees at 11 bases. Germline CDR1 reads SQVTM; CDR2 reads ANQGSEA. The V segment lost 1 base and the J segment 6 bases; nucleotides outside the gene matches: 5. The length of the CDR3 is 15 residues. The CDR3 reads CSVEVPLAGVNEQFF. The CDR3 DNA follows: TGCAGCGTTGAAGTTCCACTAGCGGGAGTCAATGAGCAGTTCTTC.

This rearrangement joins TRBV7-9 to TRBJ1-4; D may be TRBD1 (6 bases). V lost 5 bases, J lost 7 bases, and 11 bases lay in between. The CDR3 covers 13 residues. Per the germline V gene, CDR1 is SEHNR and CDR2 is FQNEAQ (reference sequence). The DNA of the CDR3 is TGTGCCAGCAGCATGGACAGCGGTGAAAAACTGTTTTTT. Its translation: CASSMDSGEKLFF.

CDR3 protein: CASSLVSDWTYEQYF. In DNA, the CDR3 is TGTGCCAGCAGCTTAGTGTCAGACTGGACCTACGAGCAGTACTTC. The gene calls are TRBV7-2 and TRBJ2-7; no clear D. Trimming took off 1 base at V and 2 bases at J, with 12 bases between the two ends. Looked up from germline, CDR1 is SGHTA and CDR2 is FQGNSA. The CDR3 is made up of 15 amino acids.

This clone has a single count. The CDR3 DNA reads as TGTGCCAGCTCACCACCGGGTCCCGGGGTAGCGGGAGACGCGGACACCGGGGAGCTGTTTTTT. Residues: CASSPPGPGVAGDADTGELFF. The V call is TRBV18, the J call TRBJ2-2, with TRBD2 matching over 9 bases. Germline loops: CDR1 KGHSH, CDR2 LQKENI. This CDR3 is built from 21 residues. After removal of 0 bases from V and 3 bases from J, the junction contained 17 bases not matched to a gene.

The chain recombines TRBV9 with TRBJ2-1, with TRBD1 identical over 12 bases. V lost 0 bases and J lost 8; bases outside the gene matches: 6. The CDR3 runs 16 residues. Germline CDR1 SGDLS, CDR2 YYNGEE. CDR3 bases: TGTGCCAGCAGCGTAGTTGGGACAGGGGGCTTATATGAGCAGTTCTTC. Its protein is CASSVVGTGGLYEQFF.

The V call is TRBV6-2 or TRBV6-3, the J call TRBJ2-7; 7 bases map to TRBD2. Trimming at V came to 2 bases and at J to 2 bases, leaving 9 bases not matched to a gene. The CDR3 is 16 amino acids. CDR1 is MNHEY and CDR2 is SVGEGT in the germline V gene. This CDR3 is CASSYPRLAPTYEQYF. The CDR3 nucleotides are TGTGCCAGCAGTTACCCGAGACTAGCCCCGACCTACGAGCAGTACTTC.

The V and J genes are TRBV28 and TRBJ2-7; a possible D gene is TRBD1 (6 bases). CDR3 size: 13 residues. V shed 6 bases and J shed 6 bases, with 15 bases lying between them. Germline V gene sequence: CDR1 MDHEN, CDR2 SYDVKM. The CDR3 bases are TGTGCCAGCAGGTTTGAAGACAGGCCCGAGCAGTACTTC. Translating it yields CASRFEDRPEQYF.

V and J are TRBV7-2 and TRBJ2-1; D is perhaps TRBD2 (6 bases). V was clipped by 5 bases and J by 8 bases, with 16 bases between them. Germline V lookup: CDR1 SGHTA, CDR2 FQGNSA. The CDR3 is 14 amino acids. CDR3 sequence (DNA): TGTGCCAGCAGCCCACCGACTAGGGCACATGAGCAGTTCTTC. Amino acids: CASSPPTRAHEQFF.